Listed here are 13 T cell receptor beta chains from one sample, sequenced in a study of shared clonotypes between healthy human individuals. Data came from immunoSEQ multiplex PCR; TCRdb stores just in-frame clones and leaves some out. The table has 400,000 to 600,000 clones, roughly 95% seen once; the top ten hold under 0.065%. The sequencing sample was made of naive CD4+ T cells sorted from blood. Subset defined: CD45RA+ positively selected. The receptors stem from a woman in her thirties in good health.

This clone was seen a single time. The chain links TRBV2 to TRBJ2-6; 7 nucleotides match TRBD2. The J segment lost 0 bases and the V segment lost 4 bases, leaving 9 bases of the junction unmatched. Germline values: CDR1 SNHLY, CDR2 FYNNEI. CDR3 length equals 18 residues. CDR3: CASSAEDGRFSGANVLTF. CDR3 nucleotides: TGTGCCAGCAGTGCCGAGGACGGGAGGTTCTCTGGGGCCAACGTCCTGACTTTC. The entire variable domain, with the rest obtained from reference TRBV2 and TRBJ2-6, is as follows: EPEVTQTPSHQVTQMGQEVILRCVPISNHLYFYWYRQILGQKVEFLVSFYNNEISEKSEIFDDQFSVERPDGSNFTLKIRSTKLEDSAMYFCASSAEDGRFSGANVLTFGAGSRLTVL.

This chain uses TRBV10-3 with TRBJ2-3; 16 bases are shared with TRBD2. The V gene's germline CDR1 is ENHRY and CDR2 SYGVKD. V was clipped by 8 bases and J by 1 base; unmatched bases: 6. The CDR3 sequence is 17 residues long. CDR3: CAIQRGLAGGGTDTQYF. CDR3 nucleotides: TGTGCCATCCAAAGGGGACTAGCGGGAGGGGGCACAGATACGCAGTATTTT.

The genes are TRBV10-3 and TRBJ2-7; no definite D call. The CDR3 loop spans 13 amino acids. V lost 11 bases and J lost 2, with 16 bases in between. The germline V gene encodes CDR1 ENHRY and CDR2 SYGVKD. The CDR3 sequence: CASSAELTYEQYF. CDR3 coding DNA: TGTGCCTCCTCCGCCGAACTAACCTACGAGCAGTACTTC.

This chain uses TRBV7-2 with TRBJ1-1; no clear D gene. V lost 1 base, J lost 3 bases, and 6 bases lay in between. CDR1 is SGHTA and CDR2 is FQGNSA in the germline V gene. The CDR3 spans 13 residues. The CDR3 nucleotides are TGTGCCAGCAGCTTAGTTACGGACACTGAAGCTTTCTTT. Its protein is CASSLVTDTEAFF. The full variable domain, in which reference TRBV7-2 and TRBJ1-1 provide the parts outside the CDR3, is GAGVSQSPSNKVTEKGKDVELRCDPISGHTALYWYRQSLGQGLEFLIYFQGNSAPDKSGLPSDRFSAERTGGSVSTLTIQRTQQEDSAVYLCASSLVTDTEAFFGQGTRLTVV.

This clone has only one observation. The chain couples TRBV11-2 to TRBJ1-3, with D hard to call. The CDR3 has 14 amino acids. The germline V gene encodes CDR1 SGHAT and CDR2 FQNNGV. V was shortened by 6 bases and J by 4 bases, with 13 bases between the two germline ends. The CDR3 loop reads CASSSRARGNTIYF. The CDR3 DNA reads as TGTGCCAGCAGTTCCCGGGCTAGAGGAAACACCATATATTTT.

CDR3 nucleotides: TGTGCCAGCAGTGAGTACAGGGCAGAGACCCAGTACTTC. The encoded protein is CASSEYRAETQYF. The chain recombines TRBV2 with TRBJ2-5; D is possibly TRBD1 (6 bases). Trimming took 3 bases from V and 4 from J, leaving 9 bases between them. CDR1 and CDR2 (germline): SNHLY, FYNNEI. This CDR3 has 13 residues.

This clone was detected only once. V is TRBV5-1 and J is TRBJ2-7; 7 nucleotides line up with TRBD1. The V gene end was trimmed by 0 bases and the J gene end by 5 bases; junction bases not matched to a gene: 8. The CDR3 runs 15 residues. CDR1 and CDR2 from the germline V gene are SGHRS and YFSETQ. CDR3 DNA: TGCGCCAGCAGCTTGGCCCTAACAGGGGTCCACGAGCAGTACTTC. Translation: CASSLALTGVHEQYF.

The chain carries TRBV28 and TRBJ1-1; TRBD1 agrees at 8 bases. Losses at the gene ends were 5 bases for V and 5 bases for J; bases not matched to a gene: 7. CDR3 size: 14 residues. Per the germline V gene, CDR1 is MDHEN and CDR2 is SYDVKM. The CDR3 here is CASSQDHRGTEAFF. The CDR3 DNA follows: TGTGCCAGCAGTCAAGACCACAGGGGGACTGAAGCTTTCTTT.

In DNA, the CDR3 is TGCGCCAGCAGCGGGACAGGGCAGGAGACCCAGTACTTC. The encoded protein is CASSGTGQETQYF. The rearrangement joins TRBV10-1 to TRBJ2-5, with 9 bases aligning to TRBD1. Germline CDR1 is WNHNN and CDR2 is SYGVQD (reference sequence). This CDR3 is 13 amino acids long. Trimming at V came to 6 bases and at J to 5 bases, leaving 4 bases not matched to a gene.

The chain joins TRBV7-2 to TRBJ1-1, with 7 bases identical to TRBD1. Germline V CDR1 and CDR2: SGHTA, FQGNSA. V trimming: 6 bases; J trimming: 3 bases; junction bases outside the gene matches: 7. The CDR3 length is 14 residues. Here the CDR3 reads CASRIYRGHTEAFF. The CDR3 DNA sequence: TGTGCCAGCAGAATATACAGGGGTCACACTGAAGCTTTCTTT.

The chain combines TRBV6-1 with TRBJ1-1, with D possibly TRBD1 on 6 matching bases. Trimming left V 7 bases short and J 9 bases short, with 18 bases between. From germline, CDR1 is MNHNS and CDR2 SASEGT. The CDR3 has 13 amino acids. CDR3: CASMKGWTEKAFF. CDR3 DNA sequence: TGTGCCAGCATGAAGGGGTGGACAGAAAAAGCTTTCTTT.

The CDR3 DNA reads TGTGCCAGCAGTTTATGGAAAGGCCGGGAGAGCGAGCAGTACTTC. Translated: CASSLWKGRESEQYF. This rearrangement joins TRBV28 to TRBJ2-7; a possible D gene is TRBD2 (6 bases). Deletions cut 0 bases from V and 6 bases from J, with 15 bases between. The CDR3 has 15 amino acids. The germline gives CDR1 MDHEN, CDR2 SYDVKM.

The chain couples TRBV6-5 to TRBJ2-7; TRBD1 matches 9 bases. V was clipped by 4 bases and J by 9 bases; unmatched bases: 13. Germline lookup yields CDR1 MNHEY and CDR2 SVGAGI. The CDR3 contains 15 residues. The CDR3 DNA follows: TGTGCCAGCAGTTCCACGGGACAGGGTAACTTCTGGCAGTACTTC. Its translation: CASSSTGQGNFWQYF.